The source of this T cell receptor beta chain is a study of blood T cell repertoires in COVID-19. The J segment lost 4 bases and the V segment lost 6 bases, leaving 7 bases of the junction unmatched. This CDR3 is built from 14 residues. Germline V gene sequence: CDR1 LNHDA, CDR2 SQIVND (reference sequence). Clones were sequenced by immunoSEQ multiplex PCR, and TCRdb holds only the in-frame ones, with some missing. The data hold about 140,000 clones, with over 60% observed a single time. Sequences were obtained from peripheral blood. V usage is TRBV19 and J usage is TRBJ1-1; 8 nucleotides line up with TRBD1. This receptor was taken from a man older than 75 with acute or convalescent COVID-19. The CDR3 coding sequence is TGTGCCAGTAGGATGGACAGGGCGGTCACTGAAGCTTTCTTT. Encoded protein: CASRMDRAVTEAFF.